Below are 17 T cell receptor beta chains sequenced from a single sample in a study of blood T cell repertoires in COVID-19. Only in-frame clones appear in the TCRdb table, and some are missing; sequencing was by immunoSEQ multiplex PCR. In the table there are 250,000 to 300,000 clones, 80% to 90% of which are singletons. Sequencing was done on a sample of peripheral blood. The receptor source for this set is a woman in her 70s with COVID-19, enrolled during active disease.

CDR3 region: CSVGTSGTDTQYF. For the CDR3, the DNA is TGCAGCGTTGGGACTAGCGGGACAGATACGCAGTATTTT. This sequence joins TRBV29-1 and TRBJ2-3, with 11 bases identical to TRBD2. The CDR3 is 13 amino acids. Germline V gene lookup returns CDR1 SQVTM and CDR2 ANQGSEA. V shed 4 bases and J 3 bases; nucleotides not matched to a gene: 0.

This chain links TRBV19 with TRBJ1-1; TRBD1 might be the D (5 bases). This CDR3 has 14 amino acids. CDR1 LNHDA and CDR2 SQIVND come from the germline V gene (reference sequence). Between the trimmed V and J ends, which lost 4 bases and 1 base, there was a span of 10 bases. CDR3 coding DNA: TGTGCCAGTAGTACCCAGACAGCGAACACTGAAGCTTTCTTT. Its translation: CASSTQTANTEAFF. The variable domain in full, completed from reference TRBV19 and TRBJ1-1, reads DGGITQSPKYLFRKEGQNVTLSCEQNLNHDAMYWYRQDPGQGLRLIYYSQIVNDFQKGDIAEGYSVSREKKESFPLTVTSAQKNPTAFYLCASSTQTANTEAFFGQGTRLTVV.

The chain carries TRBV7-3 and TRBJ1-1; D remains unclear. In germline, CDR1 is SGHTA, CDR2 FQGTGA. This CDR3 region has 13 residues. With 6 bases removed from V and 0 bases from J, the gap between germline ends came to 8 bases. DNA for the CDR3: TGTGCCAGCAGTCCCCACATGAACACTGAAGCTTTCTTT. It yields the protein CASSPHMNTEAFF.

The rearrangement links TRBV5-4 to TRBJ2-5; D perhaps matches TRBD1 (6 bases). Germline V gives CDR1 SGHNT, CDR2 YYREEE (reference sequence). The V end lost 4 bases, the J end lost 5 bases, and 15 bases lay between the germline ends. The length of the CDR3 is 14 residues. The CDR3 loop reads CASSTGQRAETQYF. CDR3 coding DNA: TGTGCCAGCAGCACAGGACAGAGAGCGGAGACCCAGTACTTC.

The rearrangement links TRBV7-9 to TRBJ1-6; 7 nucleotides align to TRBD1. J was trimmed by 7 bases and V by 5 bases; bases with no gene match: 8. CDR3 length: 15 residues. CDR1 is SEHNR and CDR2 is FQNEAQ in the germline V gene (reference sequence). The CDR3 DNA reads as TGTGCCAGCAGCCAATTTGACAGGGAAAATTCACCCCTCCACTTT. Its translation: CASSQFDRENSPLHF.

This chain connects TRBV28 to TRBJ2-7, with 7 nucleotides matching TRBD1. V lost 4 bases, J lost 0 bases, and 0 bases stayed unmatched. In germline, CDR1 is MDHEN, CDR2 SYDVKM. The length of the CDR3 is 13 residues. In DNA, the CDR3 is TGTGCCAGCAGTTGGACAGGCTCCTACGAGCAGTACTTC. It is translated as CASSWTGSYEQYF.

The chain recombines TRBV11-3 with TRBJ2-2; D might be TRBD2 (6 bases). This CDR3 contains 16 residues. Germline V gene lookup returns CDR1 SGHNT and CDR2 YENEEA. The ends were cut back, 4 bases at V and 6 bases at J, with 18 bases in the middle. DNA of the CDR3: TGTGCCAGCAGCTCCGGAGTTGGGGGGTCCGCCGGGGAGCTGTTTTTT. Translated: CASSSGVGGSAGELFF.

The genes are TRBV29-1 and TRBJ1-1, with a possible D match to TRBD1 (5 bases). The CDR3 has 13 residues. Germline values: CDR1 SQVTM, CDR2 ANQGSEA. Trimming removed 0 bases from V and 5 bases from J, with 10 bases in between. The CDR3 coding sequence is TGCAGCGTTGAAGAGGCAGGGTATACTGAAGCTTTCTTT. Translation gives CSVEEAGYTEAFF.

This chain uses TRBV10-3 with TRBJ2-1, with 10 bases fitting TRBD2. Trimming removed 11 bases from V and 1 base from J; junction bases left unmatched: 5. This CDR3 spans 14 amino acids. Germline V gene lookup returns CDR1 ENHRY and CDR2 SYGVKD. The CDR3 DNA reads as TGTGCCGCGGGACTAGCGAAATCCTACAATGAGCAGTTCTTC. This gives the protein CAAGLAKSYNEQFF.

The rearrangement links TRBV5-4 to TRBJ2-1; TRBD2 is a possible D gene (6 bases). The germline CDR1 and CDR2 sequences are SGHNT and YYREEE (reference sequence). This CDR3 comprises 15 residues. V lost 4 bases and J 4 bases, leaving 15 bases between the germline ends. The CDR3 bases are TGTGCCAGCAGCCCACCCCCGGCGGGGTACAATGAGCAGTTCTTC. It codes for CASSPPPAGYNEQFF.

The chain has TRBV6-7 and TRBJ1-2; 12 nucleotides match TRBD1. TRBV6-7 is recorded as an ORF, its role being uncertain. J gave up 4 bases and V 4 bases, and 13 bases lay outside the gene matches. CDR3 length: 18 residues. CDR3 DNA sequence: TGTGCCAGCAGTTGCCTTTGGGACAGGGGGCGGGGAATCTATGGCTACACCTTC. Encoded protein: CASSCLWDRGRGIYGYTF.

The rearrangement uses TRBV5-1 and TRBJ2-1, with 8 bases matching TRBD2. V shed 0 bases and J 6 bases; nucleotides not matched to a gene: 5. The CDR3 runs 15 residues. Germline lookup yields CDR1 SGHRS and CDR2 YFSETQ. For the CDR3, the DNA is TGCGCCAGCAGCTTGGACGGGAGGGCCTCCAATGAGCAGTTCTTC. Its protein is CASSLDGRASNEQFF.

The chain is built from TRBV7-8 and TRBJ1-2; D remains ambiguous. The CDR3 spans 17 residues. In germline, CDR1 is SGHVS, CDR2 FQNEAQ. Trimming took 4 bases from V and 8 from J, leaving 26 bases between them. DNA for the CDR3: TGTGCCAGCAGCTCTCCCCCACAGATAGACACCACCGGAGGCTACACCTTC. Residues: CASSSPPQIDTTGGYTF. The full variable domain, its missing parts supplied by reference TRBV7-8 and TRBJ1-2, is GAGVSQSPRYKVAKRGQDVALRCDPISGHVSLFWYQQALGQGPEFLTYFQNEAQLDKSGLPSDRFFAERPEGSVSTLKIQRTQQEDSAVYLCASSSPPQIDTTGGYTFGSGTRLTVV.

The chain combines TRBV6-2 or TRBV6-3 with TRBJ1-6, with a tentative D call TRBD1 (6 bases). The CDR3 loop spans 15 amino acids. CDR1 is MNHEY, CDR2 SVGEGT, per germline. Trimming took off 5 bases at V and 7 bases at J, with 15 bases between the two ends. This CDR3 is CASSQRQVANSPLHF. CDR3 DNA sequence: TGTGCCAGCAGTCAGAGACAGGTCGCGAATTCACCCCTCCACTTT.

The V and J genes are TRBV6-5 and TRBJ1-5; a possible D gene is TRBD1 (5 bases). The CDR3 contains 15 residues. Trimming left V 5 bases short and J 0 bases short, with 11 bases between. Germline V CDR1 and CDR2: MNHEY, SVGAGI. The CDR3 protein is CASSLRQSSNQPQHF. CDR3 bases: TGTGCCAGCAGTCTACGACAGAGTAGCAATCAGCCCCAGCATTTT.

The V gene is TRBV3-1 (or the pseudogene TRBV3-2), the J gene TRBJ1-4; D is unresolved. This CDR3 is built from 12 residues. Germline V CDR1 and CDR2: LGHDT, YNNKEL (reference sequence). The V and J ends lost 4 bases and 8 bases respectively, with 8 bases between them. CDR3 region: CASSRAEEKLFF. DNA for the CDR3: TGTGCCAGCAGCCGGGCCGAAGAAAAACTGTTTTTT.

The chain is built from TRBV5-1 and TRBJ1-6; D is unclear. With 4 bases removed from V and 7 bases from J, the gap between germline ends came to 15 bases. This CDR3 is 15 amino acids long. Germline values: CDR1 SGHRS, CDR2 YFSETQ. DNA for the CDR3: TGCGCCAGCAGCGGCCGGGATGCGGAGAATTCACCCCTCCACTTT. Translated: CASSGRDAENSPLHF. Drawing the rest from reference TRBV5-1 and TRBJ1-6, the complete variable domain is KAGVTQTPRYLIKTRGQQVTLSCSPISGHRSVSWYQQTPGQGLQFLFEYFSETQRNKGNFPGRFSGRQFSNSRSEMNVSTLELGDSALYLCASSGRDAENSPLHFGNGTRLTVT.